This paragraph covers one T cell receptor (beta chain) sequence. Its antigen is not identified. The record originates from a study of cytotoxic CD8 clonotypes in ibrutinib-treated CLL. Study context: By median roughly 74 months, 12 had progressed and around 14 stayed remitted; responses had been 2 complete and 24 partial.

Unmatched junction bases numbered 9, after V lost 1 base and J lost 5 bases. CDR3 length equals 18 residues. The germline V gene encodes CDR1 SEHNR and CDR2 FQNEAQ (reference sequence). A 1 in 200,000 to 1 in 1 million T cell depth was the sequencing target. Clones were read by immunoSEQ multiplex PCR, and TCRdb kept only the in-frame ones, dropping some. The repertoire holds 250,000 to 350,000 clones, with approximately 76% as singletons. Whole-study findings and limits: Clonality was elevated at ibrutinib response and had returned toward baseline at progression.

The clonotype originates from a human donor with chronic lymphocytic leukemia. The chain employs TRBV7-9 and TRBJ2-2; TRBD2 matches 11 bases. Sequencing used PBMCs, obtained at disease progression, from a patient treated with ibrutinib. The CDR3 coding sequence is TGTGCCAGCAGCTTAGTAGTCGGACTAGCGGGTCGAACCGGGGAGCTGTTTTTT. This encodes CASSLVVGLAGRTGELFF.